Below are 27 T cell receptor beta chains sequenced from a single sample in a study of T cells in Graves' hyperthyroidism and ophthalmopathy. Researchers took RNA transcripts and amplified the TCR beta CDR3 regions from them. First-round RT-PCR targeting the TCR CDR3 was performed with the HTBI primer set. TCRdb reprocessed the multiplex PCR reads with MiXCR, giving one entry per CDR3 protein. Of about 400,000 distinct CDR3 sequences listed, around 15% are singletons. The sample comprised blood. These receptors all come from a woman in her sixties or seventies with Graves' ophthalmopathy.

A few counts support this clonotype. The V call is TRBV6-1, the J call TRBJ1-1; weak D call: TRBD1 (6 bases). Trimming pared 7 bases from V and 3 bases from J, leaving 12 bases between. Germline V lookup: CDR1 MNHNS, CDR2 SASEGT. CDR3 length: 13 amino acids. CDR3 DNA sequence: TGTGCCAGCAACTCCGGACAGTACACTGAAGCTTTCTTT. Its translation: CASNSGQYTEAFF.

This clonotype has only a few counts. The J gene is TRBJ2-7, the V gene TRBV7-2, with 9 nucleotides matching TRBD2. The germline V gene has CDR1 SGHTA and CDR2 FQGNSA. The CDR3 is 15 residues long. Losses at the gene ends were 2 bases for V and 1 base for J; bases not matched to a gene: 3. This chain's CDR3 is CASSLRLAESYEQYF. CDR3 nucleotide sequence: TGTGCCAGCAGCTTACGACTAGCGGAGTCCTACGAGCAGTACTTC.

This clonotype came up a few times. The rearrangement uses TRBV7-9 and TRBJ2-1, with TRBD2 matching 8 bases. Germline values: CDR1 SEHNR, CDR2 FQNEAQ (reference sequence). This CDR3 is 16 amino acids long. Trimming removed 5 bases from V and 0 bases from J; junction bases left unmatched: 6. CDR3 region: CASSPRTSFSYNEQFF. DNA of the CDR3: TGTGCCAGCAGCCCAAGGACTAGCTTCTCCTACAATGAGCAGTTCTTC.

The rearrangement uses TRBV3-1 and TRBJ1-5; D call uncertain. The CDR3 consists of 16 residues. Trimming removed 1 base at V and 1 base at J, with 11 bases between. Germline V CDR1 and CDR2: LGHDT, YNNKEL (reference sequence). The CDR3 here is CASSQGAGISNQPQHF. Here the CDR3 DNA reads TGTGCCAGCAGCCAAGGGGCAGGAATCAGCAATCAGCCCCAGCATTTT.

Many counts were recorded for this clonotype. V and J are TRBV28 and TRBJ2-3, with 11 bases identical to TRBD2. Germline V gives CDR1 MDHEN, CDR2 SYDVKM. The length of the CDR3 is 16 residues. V trimming: 2 bases; J trimming: 2 bases; junction bases outside the gene matches: 3. CDR3 DNA: TGTGCCAGCAGTTTAGGACTAGCGGGCTACACAGATACGCAGTATTTT. It yields the protein CASSLGLAGYTDTQYF.

This clonotype was seen many times. This chain uses TRBV7-8 with TRBJ2-7; 7 positions agree with TRBD1. Germline V CDR1 and CDR2: SGHVS, FQNEAQ. Trimming cost V 0 bases and J 4 bases; bases outside gene matches: 6. The CDR3 runs to 15 residues. CDR3 sequence (DNA): TGTGCCAGCAGCTTAGCTGGTGGCAGGGGGTACGAGCAGTACTTC. This codes for CASSLAGGRGYEQYF.

This clonotype was recorded once. The genes are TRBV3-1 and TRBJ2-2; 9 positions match TRBD2. The CDR3 spans 15 residues. Trimming removed 4 bases from V and 4 bases from J; junction bases left unmatched: 4. The germline gives CDR1 LGHDT, CDR2 YNNKEL (reference sequence). CDR3 nucleotides: TGTGCCAGCAGCCGTAGCGGGAGCGGCACCGGGGAGCTGTTTTTT. Translation: CASSRSGSGTGELFF.

This clonotype has at least ten counts. The rearrangement uses TRBV2 and TRBJ2-3, with D possibly called TRBD1 or TRBD2 (6 bases each). The V and J ends lost 4 bases and 4 bases respectively, with 9 bases between them. The V gene's germline CDR1 is SNHLY and CDR2 FYNNEI. The CDR3 consists of 13 residues. The CDR3 region is CASSGGAADTQYF. CDR3 in DNA: TGTGCCAGCAGTGGGGGGGCCGCAGATACGCAGTATTTT.

This clonotype was counted many times. The chain uses TRBV11-3 and TRBJ2-7; D possibly corresponds to TRBD2 (5 bases). The V end was cut by 0 bases, the J end by 3 bases, with 9 bases between. The CDR3 runs 14 residues. Germline V gene lookup returns CDR1 SGHNT and CDR2 YENEEA. The CDR3 reads CASSLDHGSYEQYF. The CDR3 nucleotides read TGTGCCAGCAGCTTAGATCATGGGAGCTACGAGCAGTACTTC.

In its sample, this clonotype was seen a few times. The V call is TRBV20-1, the J call TRBJ2-5; D may be TRBD1 or TRBD2 (5 bases each). CDR1 and CDR2 from the germline V gene are DFQATT and SNEGSKA (reference sequence). V lost 6 bases, J lost 8 bases, and 16 bases lay in between. There are 12 residues in the CDR3. The CDR3 loop reads CSARQGAETQYF. The CDR3 region has the DNA TGCAGTGCACGTCAGGGAGCCGAAACCCAGTACTTC.

This clonotype came up many times. CDR3 residues: CASRPQTGAGYEQYF. DNA of the CDR3: TGTGCCAGCAGGCCACAGACAGGGGCCGGCTACGAGCAGTACTTC. The chain combines TRBV6-1 with TRBJ2-7; 8 bases fit TRBD1. Per germline, CDR1 MNHNS and CDR2 SASEGT. The CDR3 contains 15 residues. V dropped 6 bases and J dropped 3; count of bases not matched to a gene: 10.

Notes on this clonotype: The germline gene is not matched at one end of the junction; a read error may be the cause. The J gene is TRBJ2-4, the V gene TRBV29-1; 8 nucleotides align to TRBD1. The V gene's germline CDR1 is SQVTM and CDR2 ANQGSEA. This CDR3 comprises 14 residues. CDR3 coding DNA: TGCGGCGTTTTGAAATGGACAGGGCAGAACATTCAGTACTTC. It yields the protein CGVLKWTGQNIQYF.

This chain uses TRBV12-3 or TRBV12-4 with TRBJ2-2; 11 nucleotides align to TRBD2. The CDR3 extends over 17 amino acids. With V trimmed by 6 bases and J by 5 bases, 11 bases remained unmatched. The CDR3 bases are TGTGCCAGCAGCCTTTTTAGCGGGAGGGCCAGGACCGGGGAGCTGTTTTTT. Amino acids: CASSLFSGRARTGELFF.

This clonotype was picked up many times. This chain connects TRBV28 to TRBJ2-7; 10 nucleotides line up with TRBD2. The junction had 9 bases not matched to a gene; V was cut back by 3 bases and J by 7 bases. This CDR3 has 15 residues. CDR1 is MDHEN and CDR2 is SYDVKM in the germline V gene. CDR3 sequence: CASSFGPSGSEEQYF. DNA for the CDR3: TGTGCCAGCAGTTTTGGGCCTAGCGGGAGCGAAGAGCAGTACTTC.

Many counts were recorded for this clonotype. The CDR3 bases are TGTGCCAGCAGCCGGGGACAGGGAGGCGCTAGCGGGAGAAGGCGCACAGATACGCAGTATTTT. Its protein is CASSRGQGGASGRRRTDTQYF. This rearrangement joins TRBV7-8 to TRBJ2-3; maybe TRBD2 (10 bases). Germline V gene data show CDR1 as SGHVS and CDR2 as FQNEAQ. The V end lost 5 bases, the J end lost 1 base, and 31 bases lay between the germline ends. This CDR3 contains 21 residues.

This rearrangement joins TRBV4-1 to TRBJ2-2; D unresolved. The CDR3 consists of 15 residues. Trimming shortened V by 4 bases and J by 4 bases, and 13 bases separated the two germline ends. Looked up from germline, CDR1 is MGHRA and CDR2 is YSYEKL. The CDR3 here is CASSRGARGTGELFF. Written as DNA, the CDR3 is TGCGCCAGCAGCCGAGGAGCACGAGGCACCGGGGAGCTGTTTTTT.

In this sample, this clonotype turned up many times. The chain employs TRBV30 and TRBJ1-1; D not resolved. The V gene's germline CDR1 is GTSNPN and CDR2 SVGIG (reference sequence). V dropped 0 bases and J dropped 8 bases, with 7 bases sitting between them. There are 11 residues in the CDR3. CDR3 DNA sequence: TGTGCCTGGAGTGTCCGGAGCGAAGCTTTCTTT. Translation: CAWSVRSEAFF.

At least ten counts were recorded for this clonotype. The V and J genes are TRBV7-2 and TRBJ2-7; D not resolved. V shed 1 base and J shed 0 bases, with 13 bases lying between them. Germline CDR1 is SGHTA and CDR2 is FQGNSA. The CDR3 runs 16 residues. The CDR3 region is CASSLGPLTPSYEQYF. DNA for the CDR3: TGTGCCAGCAGCTTAGGCCCCTTGACACCCTCCTACGAGCAGTACTTC.

This clonotype was seen many times. The rearrangement joins TRBV4-1 to TRBJ2-1; possible D gene TRBD2, 5 bases. There are 15 residues in the CDR3. V was shortened by 0 bases and J by 4 bases, with 10 bases between the two germline ends. CDR1 is MGHRA, CDR2 YSYEKL, per germline. The CDR3 sequence is CASSQDLASYNEQFF. CDR3 DNA sequence: TGCGCCAGCAGCCAAGATCTAGCATCTTACAATGAGCAGTTCTTC.

This clonotype showed up many times. For the CDR3, the DNA is TGTGCCAGCAGCTTAAAAGGGACTAGCGGGATCAATGAGCAGTTCTTC. It codes for CASSLKGTSGINEQFF. J is TRBJ2-1 and V is TRBV7-9, with TRBD2 matching over 13 bases. CDR1 is SEHNR, CDR2 FQNEAQ, per germline (reference sequence). The CDR3 is made up of 16 amino acids. J gave up 6 bases and V 2 bases, and 4 bases lay outside the gene matches. Full variable domain (outside the CDR3, taken from reference TRBV7-9 and TRBJ2-1): DTGVSQNPRHKITKRGQNVTFRCDPISEHNRLYWYRQTLGQGPEFLTYFQNEAQLEKSRLLSDRFSAERPKGSFSTLEIQRTEQGDSAMYLCASSLKGTSGINEQFFGPGTRLTVL.

V usage is TRBV4-1 and J usage is TRBJ2-7, with 7 bases lining up with TRBD1. The CDR3 runs to 17 residues. CDR1 is MGHRA and CDR2 is YSYEKL in the germline V gene. V lost 3 bases to trimming and J lost 2 bases; unmatched junction nucleotides: 13. As DNA, the CDR3 is TGCGCCAGCAGCCAGACGGCTTTAAGACAGGGCGCCTACGAGCAGTACTTC. Encoded protein: CASSQTALRQGAYEQYF.

On this clonotype: A clone one base away is much larger, so this may be a read error. The chain recombines TRBV28 with TRBJ1-4, with D maybe TRBD1 (5 bases). V lost 5 bases to trimming and J lost 7 bases, with 20 bases between them. The germline V gene has CDR1 MDHEN and CDR2 SYDVKM. This CDR3 contains 16 residues. CDR3 DNA: TGTGCCAGCAGTCCAAATAGAAGGGGCGCGGGTGAAAAACTGTTTTTT. Residues: CASSPNRRGAGEKLFF.

This clonotype has at least ten counts. The V and J genes are TRBV2 and TRBJ2-7, with unresolved D. Trimming cost V 6 bases and J 6 bases, with 18 bases left between them. CDR1 is SNHLY, CDR2 FYNNEI, per germline. The length of the CDR3 is 14 residues. Written as DNA, the CDR3 is TGTGCCAGCAGGCTGACGGCTGCTCCCGGCGAGCAGTACTTC. Residues: CASRLTAAPGEQYF.

This clonotype was counted a few times. The CDR3 DNA sequence: TGCGCCAGCAGTGTAAGCGAGCTAGCCAAAAACATTCAGTACTTC. This encodes CASSVSELAKNIQYF. The chain recombines TRBV10-2 with TRBJ2-4; no clear D gene. The length of the CDR3 is 15 residues. Germline values: CDR1 WSHSY, CDR2 SAAADI. V lost 4 bases, J lost 0 bases, and 10 bases lay in between.

This clonotype came up many times. The rearrangement links TRBV28 to TRBJ2-7; D not certain. Germline V gene sequence: CDR1 MDHEN, CDR2 SYDVKM. The CDR3 has 10 amino acids. With 6 bases removed from V and 9 bases from J, the gap between germline ends came to 9 bases. The CDR3 is CASSDDAQYF. The CDR3, as DNA: TGTGCCAGCAGCGATGACGCGCAGTACTTC.

This clonotype has a count of ten or more. The chain combines TRBV28 with TRBJ2-1, with unresolved D. The V end lost 1 base, the J end lost 4 bases, and 5 bases lay between the germline ends. Germline V gene lookup returns CDR1 MDHEN and CDR2 SYDVKM. The CDR3 has 13 residues. The CDR3 region has the DNA TGTGCCAGCAGTTTATCGGCGTACAATGAGCAGTTCTTC. Its translation is CASSLSAYNEQFF.

The rearrangement links TRBV30 to TRBJ2-1; no definite D call. The germline V gene encodes CDR1 GTSNPN and CDR2 SVGIG (reference sequence). V lost 4 bases, J lost 5 bases, and 6 bases lay in between. The CDR3 extends over 11 amino acids. The CDR3 loop is CAWTVNNEQFF. The CDR3 bases are TGTGCCTGGACTGTTAACAATGAGCAGTTCTTC. Looking up the rest from reference TRBV30 and TRBJ2-1 gives the full variable domain: SQTIHQWPATLVQPVGSPLSLECTVEGTSNPNLYWYRQAAGRGLQLLFYSVGIGQISSEVPQNLSASRPQDRQFILSSKKLLLSDSGFYLCAWTVNNEQFFGPGTRLTVL.